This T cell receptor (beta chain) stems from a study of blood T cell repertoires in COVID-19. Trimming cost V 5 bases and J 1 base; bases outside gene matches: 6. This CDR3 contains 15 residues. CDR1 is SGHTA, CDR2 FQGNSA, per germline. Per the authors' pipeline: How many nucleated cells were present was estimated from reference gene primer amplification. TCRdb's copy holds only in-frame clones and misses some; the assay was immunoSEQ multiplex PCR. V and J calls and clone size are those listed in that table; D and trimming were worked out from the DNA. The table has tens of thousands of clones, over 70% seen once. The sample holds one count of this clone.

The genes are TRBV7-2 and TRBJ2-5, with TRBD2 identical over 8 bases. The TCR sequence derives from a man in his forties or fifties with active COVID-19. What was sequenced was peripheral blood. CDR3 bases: TGTGCCAGCAGCCTCTTAGCGGGGATCCAAGAGACCCAGTACTTC. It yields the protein CASSLLAGIQETQYF.